The clone carrying this TCR beta chain was seen a single time. This specimen belongs to a study of blood T cell repertoires in COVID-19. Study background: The United States, Italy and Spain were the sources of the acute and convalescent COVID-19 samples. PBMCs, B-cell-depleted T cells, or T cells were the source of the cDNA or gDNA that made up the material.

This CDR3 is built from 14 residues. Between the trimmed V and J ends, which lost 5 bases and 5 bases, there was a span of 16 bases. Germline CDR1 SGHRS, CDR2 YFSETQ. Profiling relied on immunoSEQ multiplex PCR, and the TCRdb table lists in-frame clones only, not all of them. Of some 150,000 clones in the sample, approximately 83% were seen once. The chain has TRBV5-1 and TRBJ1-1; TRBD1 might be the D (5 bases). The TCR comes from a woman aged 55-69 years with acute or convalescent COVID-19. Material for sequencing was peripheral blood. CDR3 coding DNA: TGCGCCAGCAGTAATCAGGGAGGAAATACTGAAGCTTTCTTT. Its translation: CASSNQGGNTEAFF.